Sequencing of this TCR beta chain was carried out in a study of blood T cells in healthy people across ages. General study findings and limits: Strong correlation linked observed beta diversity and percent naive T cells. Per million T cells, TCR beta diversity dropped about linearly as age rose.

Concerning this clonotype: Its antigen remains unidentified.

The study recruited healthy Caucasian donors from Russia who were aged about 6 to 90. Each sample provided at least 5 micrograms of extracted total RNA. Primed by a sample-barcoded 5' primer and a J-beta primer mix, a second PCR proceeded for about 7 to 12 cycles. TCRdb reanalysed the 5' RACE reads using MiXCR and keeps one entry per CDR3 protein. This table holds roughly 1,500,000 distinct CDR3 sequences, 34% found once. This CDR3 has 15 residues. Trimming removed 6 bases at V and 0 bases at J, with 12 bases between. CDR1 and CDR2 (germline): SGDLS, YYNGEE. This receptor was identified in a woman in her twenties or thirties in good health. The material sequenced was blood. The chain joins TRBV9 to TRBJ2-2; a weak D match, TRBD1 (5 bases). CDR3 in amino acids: CASIQRTTNTGELFF. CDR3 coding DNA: TGTGCCAGCATCCAAAGGACAACGAACACCGGGGAGCTGTTTTTT. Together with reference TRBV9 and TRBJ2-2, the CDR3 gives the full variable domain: DSGVTQTPKHLITATGQRVTLRCSPRSGDLSVYWYQQSLDQGLQFLIQYYNGEERAKGNILERFSAQQFPDLHSELNLSSLELGDSALYFCASIQRTTNTGELFFGEGSRLTVL.